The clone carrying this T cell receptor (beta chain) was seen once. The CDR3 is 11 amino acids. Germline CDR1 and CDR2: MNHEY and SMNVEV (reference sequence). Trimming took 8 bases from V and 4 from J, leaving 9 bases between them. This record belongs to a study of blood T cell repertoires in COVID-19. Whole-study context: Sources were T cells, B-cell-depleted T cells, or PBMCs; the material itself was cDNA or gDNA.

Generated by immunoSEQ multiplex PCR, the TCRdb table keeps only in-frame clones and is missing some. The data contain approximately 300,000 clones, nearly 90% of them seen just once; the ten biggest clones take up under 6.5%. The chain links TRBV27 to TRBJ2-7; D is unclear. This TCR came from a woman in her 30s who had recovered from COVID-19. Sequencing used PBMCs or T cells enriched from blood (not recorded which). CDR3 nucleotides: TGTGCCAGCTACCCCAGATACGAGCAGTACTTC. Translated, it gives CASYPRYEQYF.